This T cell receptor beta chain originates from a study of cytomegalovirus exposure and HLA in healthy donors. The study, taken as a whole, reports: Another analysis was done later, and it associated approximately 18,000 TCR beta sequences with HLA alleles at 0.05 false discovery rate.

Germline loops: CDR1 LNHDA, CDR2 SQIVND (reference sequence). V dropped 7 bases and J dropped 0; count of bases not matched to a gene: 12. This CDR3 is 17 amino acids long. About this clone itself: Antigen unknown.

With 60 Vbeta and 13 Jbeta primers, the PCR was carried out. Measured with immunoSEQ multiplex PCR; TCRdb has only the in-frame clones, and not every one. Of some 200,000 clones listed, 75% to 85% are singletons. V is TRBV19 and J is TRBJ1-5, with 7 bases identical to TRBD1. This TCR was recovered from a girl aged 5-17 years in good health and CMV-seropositive. The sequenced sample was PBMCs. This CDR3 reads CASKITGVSVSNQPQHF. The CDR3 DNA is TGTGCCAGTAAAATTACAGGGGTCAGTGTTAGCAATCAGCCCCAGCATTTT.